This T cell receptor beta chain was observed in a study of tumor and adjacent non-tumor tissue in lung cancer (dated by TCRdb to the late 2010s). Study-wide context: Patients with adenocarcinoma (approximately 13), squamous cell carcinoma (2) and small cell lung cancer (1) were included in the cohort. The approximately 15 enrolled patients, of whom approximately ten were men and 5 were women, were aged roughly 31 to 85 years and were diagnosed with TNM stage I to III disease. A total of some 130,000,000 productive TCRbeta reads were generated by sequencing, corresponding to an average of around 3.8 million reads per sample. The study compared bulk TCRbeta repertoires between lung tumor tissue and matched distant non-tumor lung tissue from around 16 lung cancer patients. TCRbeta CDR3 sequencing was performed on roughly 27 paired specimens, with one tumor sample and one normal lung sample collected per patient.

CDR1 and CDR2 are read off the germline V gene as SGHTA and FQGNSA. Inclusive of the bounding cysteine and phenylalanine, the CDR3 is 20 residues long. CDR3 DNA is the only sequence kept; it has 60 bases, read in frame from the first base. V is reduced by 1 base and J by 2 bases, leaving a spacing of 26 bases between them. RNA was isolated from bulk unsorted tissue, and RNA quality was assessed with a NanoDrop ND-1000 and an Agilent 2100. Donors were newly diagnosed lung cancer patients admitted for thoracic surgery in China between August and November 2014, without prior chemotherapy. The study excluded patients who had received radiotherapy or chemotherapy before or who had another cancer at the same time. Surgical tissue pieces of about 1-2.2 cm3 were preserved in RNAlater solution and stored at -80 °C until use. This clonotype was seen only a few times. No cognate antigen has been identified for it. The sample holds no much larger clone one base away, and base qualities are not on file.

Overall results and qualifications from the work: The methods do not name the sequencing platform or mention unique molecular identifiers. A significantly larger cumulative share of the repertoire was made up by the top 100 clones in normal lung than in tumor tissue. Younger patients had significantly higher TCR diversity, and higher tumor TCR diversity was associated with shorter overall and disease-free survival. Only about 15 patients were in the cohort, and the authors stated that larger samples and more detailed clinical data are needed. Because peripheral blood was not sequenced, the blood TCRbeta repertoires of the lung cancer patients in the study went unexamined. Significantly higher TCR diversity (inverse Simpson) was observed in tumor tissue than in normal lung tissue (around 450 vs 150, P = 0.0075, Mann-Whitney U test).

Library construction relied on multiplex PCR. The instrument given in TCRdb is Illumina HiSeq 2500. TCRbeta libraries were built by three rounds of nested PCR using primers (Table S4), following protocols modified from ARM-PCR. PCR products of 200-500 bp were gel-excised and purified with the QIAquick gel extraction kit before sequencing. The authors processed their data as follows. Reads were cleaned with Trimmomatic, merged with FLASH into complete CDR3 sequences, and assigned to V(D)J germline segments with MiTCR. Clonal diversity was computed as the inverse Simpson's index with VDJtools. In-frame sequences without a premature stop codon were defined as productive reads. TCRdb applied fastp at Q25 and MiXCR to the public reads, then kept only in-frame beta chains. Identical CDR3 proteins give one entry, which carries the most common genes and DNA. TCRdb's processing, not the authors', yielded these V and J calls. The sample has under 250,000 distinct CDR3 sequences on record, 60% to 75% of them singletons. The biggest ten clones account for approximately 25% of the sample.

The origin of this receptor is a man in his 60s with non-small cell lung cancer. The sequenced material came from lung tumor tissue. This receptor chain uses TRBV7-2 and TRBJ1-2; the best D guess is TRBD1, with 5 bases matching. The CDR3 protein sequence reads: CASSLDLGRAKAQLNYGYTF. The bases are TGTGCCAGCAGCTTAGACCTCGGCAGGGCAAAGGCACAATTGAACTATGGCTACACCTTC.